Listed below are T cell receptor beta chains from one sample, sequenced in a study of blood T cells in healthy people across ages. TCRdb reprocessed the 5' RACE reads via MiXCR and lists one record per CDR3 protein. The table includes over 1,300,000 distinct CDR3 sequences, around 59% detected once. Sequencing input: blood. Every receptor here comes from a man between 18 and 29 years old in good health. CDR3s include the opening cysteine and the closing phenylalanine or tryptophan. A D gene is named only where the DNA matches it firmly. Part of the rows lack a size; the others show once, few, many or a class for expanded clones.

clone_size	d_call	j_call	v_call	cdr3_nt	cdr3_aa
NA	NA	TRBJ2-1	TRBV3-1	TGTGCCAGCGGACCGGGCCTCGCTTTAGAGGGGCAGTTCTTC	CASGPGLALEGQFF
NA	NA	TRBJ1-1	TRBV5-4	TGTGCCAGCAGGGAGCCCGCGAACACTGAAGCTTTCTTT	CASREPANTEAFF
NA	NA	TRBJ2-7	TRBV5-6	TGTGCCAGCAGCTTACCTCCGGGACCGGATTTTGAGCAGTACTTC	CASSLPPGPDFEQYF
NA	NA	TRBJ1-2	TRBV12-5	TGTGCTAGTGGTTTGGTTCCTCCAATAGCTAACTATGGCTACACCTTC	CASGLVPPIANYGYTF
NA	NA	TRBJ2-7	TRBV6-5	TGTGCCAGCAGTGGTCAGGGACCTTCCTACGAGCAGTACTTC	CASSGQGPSYEQYF
once	TRBD1	TRBJ1-4	TRBV4-1	TGCGCCAGCAGCCAACCGCAAAAAGGACAGGAACCCCGCGAAAAACTGTTTTTT	CASSQPQKGQEPREKLFF
NA	NA	TRBJ2-5	TRBV7-9	TGTGCCAGCAGCGACGGGACGGCCGCCCGGGAGACCCAGTACTTC	CASSDGTAARETQYF
few	NA	TRBJ2-5	TRBV10-3	TGTGCCATCAGTGAGTCACTAAACAGGGACCAAGAGACCCAGTACTTC	CAISESLNRDQETQYF
NA	NA	TRBJ2-1	TRBV29-1	TGCAGCGTTGAACAGCCGCGCTCCTACAATGAGCAGTTCTTC	CSVEQPRSYNEQFF
few	NA	TRBJ1-2	TRBV5-1	TGCGCCAGCAGCTTGGAATGGGGCGGGATCGGCTACACCTTC	CASSLEWGGIGYTF
NA	TRBD2	TRBJ2-7	TRBV27	TGTGCCAGCAGTCTCCAGCGGGGGGACCCTGGGGAGCAGTACTTC	CASSLQRGDPGEQYF
few	NA	TRBJ1-1	TRBV29-1	TGCAGCGTTGGCCCCCGGGCTGAGAACACTGAAGCTTTCTTT	CSVGPRAENTEAFF
few	TRBD1	TRBJ1-4	TRBV12-3/TRBV12-4	TGTGCCAGCAGTCCGGACAGGGAGGGTAATGAAAAACTGTTTTTT	CASSPDREGNEKLFF
few	NA	TRBJ1-2	TRBV29-1	TGCAGCGTTGAAAGCAGCGGCAGGGAGGATGGCTACACCTTC	CSVESSGREDGYTF
NA	NA	TRBJ2-1	TRBV29-1	TGCAGCGCTCAGGGCAGTAATAGTGGGGATGAGCAGTTCTTC	CSAQGSNSGDEQFF
NA	TRBD2	TRBJ2-2	TRBV3-1	TGTGCCAGCAGCGAACTAGCGGGCGCCGGGGAGCTGTTTTTT	CASSELAGAGELFF
NA	TRBD1	TRBJ2-1	TRBV2	TGTGCCAGCAGTCCTTTGGGACAGGGCGGCAATGAGCAGTTCTTC	CASSPLGQGGNEQFF